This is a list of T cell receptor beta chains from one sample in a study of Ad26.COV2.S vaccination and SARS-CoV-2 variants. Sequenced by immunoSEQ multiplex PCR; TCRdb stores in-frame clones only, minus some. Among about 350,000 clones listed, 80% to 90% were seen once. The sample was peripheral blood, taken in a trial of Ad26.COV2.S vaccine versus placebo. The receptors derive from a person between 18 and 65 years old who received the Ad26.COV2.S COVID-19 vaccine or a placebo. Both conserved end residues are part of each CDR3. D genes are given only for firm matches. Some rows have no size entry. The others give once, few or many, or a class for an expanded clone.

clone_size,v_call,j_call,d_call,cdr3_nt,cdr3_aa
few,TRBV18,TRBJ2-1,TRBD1,TGTGCCAGCTCACCACCGGGACAGCAGTACAATGAGCAGTTCTTC,CASSPPGQQYNEQFF
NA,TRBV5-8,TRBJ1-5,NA,TGTGCCAGCAGCCCGGCGAGGGGCGGCAATCAGCCCCAGCATTTT,CASSPARGGNQPQHF
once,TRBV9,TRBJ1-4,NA,TGTGCCAGCAGCGTGTCCCGTGGGGGCCCCTTACCAACTAATGAAAAACTGTTTTTT,CASSVSRGGPLPTNEKLFF
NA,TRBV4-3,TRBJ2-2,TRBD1,TGCGCCAGCAGCCAATCGACAGGGGCCGCCGGCGGGGAGCTGTTTTTT,CASSQSTGAAGGELFF
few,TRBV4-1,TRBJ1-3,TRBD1,TGCGCCAGCAGCCAAGTGCACAGGGGGTCAGGAAACACCATATATTTT,CASSQVHRGSGNTIYF
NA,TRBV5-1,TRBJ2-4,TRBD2,TGCGCCAGCAGCTTGACACTAGCGGGTGAGCTAGCCAAAAACATTCAGTACTTC,CASSLTLAGELAKNIQYF
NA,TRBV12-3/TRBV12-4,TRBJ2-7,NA,TGTGCCAGCAGGTGGACTGGGAACTACGAGCAGTACTTC,CASRWTGNYEQYF
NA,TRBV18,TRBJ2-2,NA,TGTGCCAGCTCACCAGGGCAACAGAGGGCCGGGGAGCTGTTTTTT,CASSPGQQRAGELFF
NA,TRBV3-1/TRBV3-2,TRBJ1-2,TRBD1,TGTGCCAGCAGCCACTCCGGAGGGGCAGGGGGCAACTATGGCTACACCTTC,CASSHSGGAGGNYGYTF
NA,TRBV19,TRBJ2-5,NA,TGTGCCAGTAGTATGGATCCGGGGCCACAAGAGACCCAGTACTTC,CASSMDPGPQETQYF
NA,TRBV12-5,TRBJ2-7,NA,TGTGCTAGTGGTTTGGGGCGGGTGCGTAGTTATTCGATTAATTGTACACTCGGGTACGAGCAGTACTTC,CASGLGRVRSYSINCTLGYEQYF
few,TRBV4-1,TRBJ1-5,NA,TGCGCCAGCAGCCAAGTTCGGGGCAATCAGCCCCAGCATTTT,CASSQVRGNQPQHF
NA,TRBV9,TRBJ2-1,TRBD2,TGTGCCAGCAGCGTAGCCGCGGGAGGACCTCCTAATGAGCAGTTCTTC,CASSVAAGGPPNEQFF
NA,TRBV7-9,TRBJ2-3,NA,TGTGCCAGCAGGATGAACACAGATACGCTGTATTTT,CASRMNTDTLYF
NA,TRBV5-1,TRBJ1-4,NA,TGCGCCAGCAGCTTGAATGGGGGGGATAGTGGTGAAAAACTGTTTTTT,CASSLNGGDSGEKLFF
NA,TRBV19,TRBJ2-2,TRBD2,TGTGCCAGTACCGGCGGGAGGAACACCGGGGAGCTGTTTTTT,CASTGGRNTGELFF
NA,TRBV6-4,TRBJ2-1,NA,TGTGCCAGCTATACGAGGGATGAGCAGTTCTTC,CASYTRDEQFF
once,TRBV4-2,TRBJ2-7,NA,TGTGCCAGCAGCCAAGAGGGGGCGGGGAACTACGAGCAGTACTTC,CASSQEGAGNYEQYF
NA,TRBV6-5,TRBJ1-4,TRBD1,TGTGCCAGCAGTACAGGGGAGGGTGTTGAAAAACTGTTTTTT,CASSTGEGVEKLFF
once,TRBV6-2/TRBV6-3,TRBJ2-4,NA,TGTGCCAGCAGTTTGGGACTAGCCAAAAACATTCAGTACTTC,CASSLGLAKNIQYF